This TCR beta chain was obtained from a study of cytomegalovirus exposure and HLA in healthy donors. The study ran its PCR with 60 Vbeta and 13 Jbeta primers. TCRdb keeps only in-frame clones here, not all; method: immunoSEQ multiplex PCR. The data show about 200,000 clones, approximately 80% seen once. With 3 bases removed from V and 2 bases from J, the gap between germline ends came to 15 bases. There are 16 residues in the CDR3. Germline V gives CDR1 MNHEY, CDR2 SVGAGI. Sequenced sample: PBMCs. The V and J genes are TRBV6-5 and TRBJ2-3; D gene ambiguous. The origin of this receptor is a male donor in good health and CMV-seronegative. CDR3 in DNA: TGTGCCAGCAGTTATTCCAATACTCCCCTCACAGATACGCAGTATTTT. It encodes CASSYSNTPLTDTQYF.